This is a list of T cell receptor beta chains from one sample in a study of beta chain features in type 1 diabetes. Produced via immunoSEQ multiplex PCR; TCRdb's table is partial and in-frame only. This sample has 120,000 or so clones, with approximately 15% found just once. Sequences were obtained from central memory CD4+ T cells from blood. These receptors all stem from a man younger than 35 with type 1 diabetes. CDR3s include the opening cysteine and the closing phenylalanine or tryptophan.

CDR3 length | J gene | V gene | CDR3 protein
13 | TRBJ1-2 | TRBV16 | CASSQRQSYGYTF
15 | TRBJ1-1 | TRBV4-1 | CASSRGPSGDTEAFF
13 | TRBJ2-3 | TRBV29-1 | CSALRGLGDTQYF
17 | TRBJ2-5 | TRBV7-9 | CASSPEAGTRGRETQYF
21 | TRBJ2-7 | TRBV5-1 | CASSLNPDLAGGLVISYEQYF
14 | TRBJ2-3 | TRBV4-3 | CASSQGLARDTQYF
15 | TRBJ2-5 | TRBV9 | CASSVVAGHQETQYF
14 | TRBJ2-7 | TRBV27 | CASSGTSGSYEQYF
12 | TRBJ1-1 | TRBV29-1 | CSADGVNTEAFF
14 | TRBJ1-2 | TRBV29-1 | CSVVRFAGDHGYTF
15 | TRBJ2-5 | TRBV28 | CASSPGLAGRETQYF
14 | TRBJ2-1 | TRBV27 | CASSATPVHNEQFF
11 | TRBJ1-2 | TRBV28 | CASSSNYGYTF
13 | TRBJ1-2 | TRBV4-3 | CASSQDRNYGYTF
16 | TRBJ2-3 | TRBV11-2 | CASSLGAGLSTDTQYF
13 | TRBJ1-5 | TRBV7-9 | CASSLVGLGPQHF
11 | TRBJ1-2 | TRBV20-1 | CSAVGDYGYTF
14 | TRBJ2-3 | TRBV6-6 | CASLMGGPTDTQYF
14 | TRBJ2-3 | TRBV10-3 | CATLISRGTDTQYF
12 | TRBJ1-6 | TRBV9 | CASSGAGKALHF
12 | TRBJ1-5 | TRBV5-5 | CASSFGDQPQHF
16 | TRBJ2-7 | TRBV19 | CASSRATSGSPYEQYF
12 | TRBJ2-3 | TRBV25-1 | CASSQGTDTQYF
11 | TRBJ2-1 | TRBV6-1 | CASGTTYLQFF